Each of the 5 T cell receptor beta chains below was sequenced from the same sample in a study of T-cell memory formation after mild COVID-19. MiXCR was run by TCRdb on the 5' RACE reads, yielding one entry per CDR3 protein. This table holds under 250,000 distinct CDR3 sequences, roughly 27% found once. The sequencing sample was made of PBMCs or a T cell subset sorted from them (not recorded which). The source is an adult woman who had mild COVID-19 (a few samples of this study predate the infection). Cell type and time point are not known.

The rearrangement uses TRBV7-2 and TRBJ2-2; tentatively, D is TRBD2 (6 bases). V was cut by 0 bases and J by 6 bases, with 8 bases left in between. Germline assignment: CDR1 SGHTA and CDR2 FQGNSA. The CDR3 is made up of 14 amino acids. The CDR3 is CASSLAGGPGELFF. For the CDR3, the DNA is TGTGCCAGCAGCTTAGCGGGAGGCCCCGGGGAGCTGTTTTTT.

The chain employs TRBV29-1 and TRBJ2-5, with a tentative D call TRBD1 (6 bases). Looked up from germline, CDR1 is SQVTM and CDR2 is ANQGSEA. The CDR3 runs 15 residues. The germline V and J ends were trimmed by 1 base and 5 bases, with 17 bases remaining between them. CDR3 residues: CSVEGIWGRFETQYF. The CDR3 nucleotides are TGCAGCGTTGAAGGGATATGGGGGCGATTTGAGACCCAGTACTTC. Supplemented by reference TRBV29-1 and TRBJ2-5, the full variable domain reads SAVISQKPSRDICQRGTSLTIQCQVDSQVTMMFWYRQQPGQSLTLIATANQGSEATYESGFVIDKFPISRPNLTFSTLTVSNMSPEDSSIYLCSVEGIWGRFETQYFGPGTRLLVL.

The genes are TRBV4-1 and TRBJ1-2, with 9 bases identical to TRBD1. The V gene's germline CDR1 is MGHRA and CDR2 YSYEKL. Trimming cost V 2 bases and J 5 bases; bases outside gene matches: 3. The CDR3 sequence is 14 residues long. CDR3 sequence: CASSQPDRGYGYTF. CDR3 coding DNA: TGCGCCAGCAGCCAACCGGACAGGGGTTATGGCTACACCTTC.

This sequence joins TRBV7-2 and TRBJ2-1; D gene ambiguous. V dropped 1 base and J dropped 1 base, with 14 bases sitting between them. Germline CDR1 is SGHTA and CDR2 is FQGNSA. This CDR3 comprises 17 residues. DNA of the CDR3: TGTGCCAGCAGCTTAGGAGGAGCAGGCCCTTCCTACAATGAGCAGTTCTTC. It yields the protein CASSLGGAGPSYNEQFF. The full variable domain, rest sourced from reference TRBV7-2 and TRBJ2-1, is GAGVSQSPSNKVTEKGKDVELRCDPISGHTALYWYRQSLGQGLEFLIYFQGNSAPDKSGLPSDRFSAERTGGSVSTLTIQRTQQEDSAVYLCASSLGGAGPSYNEQFFGPGTRLTVL.

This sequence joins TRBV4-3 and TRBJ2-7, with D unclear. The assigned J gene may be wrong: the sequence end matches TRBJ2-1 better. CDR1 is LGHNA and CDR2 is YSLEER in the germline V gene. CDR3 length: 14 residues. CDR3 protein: CASSHQAPYNEQFF. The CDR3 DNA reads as TGCGCCAGCAGCCACCAAGCCCCCTACAATGAGCAGTTCTTC.